The present entry profiles one TCR beta chain with its context. Its specificity is unknown. These data originate in a study of OX40 agonist ivuxolimab in advanced cancers. Broader study findings: Average numbers of expanded clones were greater in CD8+ T cells than in CD4+. Both CD4+ and CD8+ T cell populations in blood had undergone clonal expansion by week 6 at 0.1 to 3.0 mg/kg.

Trimming pared 7 bases from V and 0 bases from J, leaving 17 bases between. The germline gives CDR1 MDHEN, CDR2 SYDVKM. The CDR3 spans 16 residues. Profiled with immunoSEQ multiplex PCR; TCRdb holds only in-frame clones, not every one. The sample includes fewer than 85,000 clones, 80% of them seen just once. The chain carries TRBV28 and TRBJ2-3; D not resolved. The receptor comes from an adult with an advanced solid tumor such as melanoma, head and neck, liver or kidney cancer. The sequencing here drew on CD4+ or CD8+ T cells sorted from blood, taken in a trial of the OX40 agonist ivuxolimab. The CDR3 loop reads CASTPGNPTSTDTQYF. In DNA, the CDR3 is TGTGCCAGCACCCCGGGCAATCCAACTAGCACAGATACGCAGTATTTT.